This passage covers 20 T cell receptor beta chains from one sample sequenced in a study of T cell repertoires in cytomegalovirus infection. TCRdb redid the calling of the reads with MiXCR, one entry per CDR3 protein. The data contain some 920,000 distinct CDR3 sequences, less than 40% of them seen just once; the ten biggest clones take up about an eighth. No antigen has been identified for these receptors. Here the sequenced sample was cultured CD8+ T cells from PBMCs, taken from culture after CMV antigen stimulation. These receptors all come from a human donor in good health (CMV status not recorded). Some clones in this sample may be carry-over from other donors' samples.

This clonotype showed up just once. The chain is built from TRBV6-1 and TRBJ2-7; the D gene is possibly TRBD2 (6 bases). The CDR3 length is 15 residues. Germline values: CDR1 MNHNS, CDR2 SASEGT. V was pared by 2 bases and J by 0 bases, with 11 bases between. The CDR3 DNA sequence: TGTGCCAGCAGTGAACTTGGGGGAGGCTCCTACGAGCAGTACGTC. Translated, it gives CASSELGGGSYEQYV.

V and J are TRBV5-1 and TRBJ2-1, with a possible D match to TRBD2 (7 bases). V shed 0 bases and J shed 7 bases, with 17 bases lying between them. This CDR3 has 16 residues. In germline, CDR1 is SGHRS, CDR2 YFSETQ. The CDR3 here is CASSLVIGGLKNEQFF. In DNA form, the CDR3 reads TGCGCCAGCAGCTTGGTGATCGGGGGGCTCAAGAATGAGCAGTTCTTC.

This clonotype was observed a handful of times. This chain connects TRBV15 to TRBJ2-1; D may be TRBD2 (5 bases). The CDR3 spans 16 residues. Trimming stripped 3 bases from V and 0 bases from J, with 12 bases between. Per germline, CDR1 LNHNV and CDR2 YYDKDF (reference sequence). CDR3 bases: TGTGCCACCAGCAGGGGTATGGGGAGCTCCTACAATGAGCAGTTCTTC. Translating it yields CATSRGMGSSYNEQFF.

There are many counts of this clonotype. At one end the junction does not follow the germline gene, possibly because of a read error. The chain links TRBV7-2 to TRBJ2-5; TRBD1 might be the D (6 bases). The CDR3 sequence is 15 residues long. Germline V gene lookup returns CDR1 SGHTA and CDR2 FQGNSA. CDR3: CASTLSRGRQETQYF. The DNA of the CDR3 is TGTGCCAGCACCTTATCCAGGGGACGACAAGAGACCCAGTACTTC.

The CDR3 DNA sequence: TGCGCCAGCTCCGCGGGCGGGGGGGCCAATGAGCAGTTCTTC. Residues: CASSAGGGANEQFF. The chain has TRBV4-1 and TRBJ2-1, with 9 bases lining up with TRBD2. Looked up from germline, CDR1 is MGHRA and CDR2 is YSYEKL. J lost 6 bases, V lost 8 bases, and 8 bases had no gene match. The CDR3 length is 14 residues.

The V call is TRBV27, the J call TRBJ2-1; 7 bases agree with TRBD2. This CDR3 spans 16 amino acids. Per germline, CDR1 MNHEY and CDR2 SMNVEV (reference sequence). Trimming took 1 base from V and 6 from J; bases not matched to a gene: 9. CDR3 amino acids: CASSLYGGGGFNEQFF. CDR3 sequence (DNA): TGTGCCAGCAGTTTATACGGCGGGGGAGGCTTCAATGAGCAGTTCTTC.

The chain uses TRBV6-2 or TRBV6-3 and TRBJ2-7, with D unresolved. Germline values: CDR1 MNHEY, CDR2 SVGEGT. This CDR3 is 15 amino acids long. V was pared by 0 bases and J by 2 bases, with 11 bases between. The DNA for the CDR3 is TGTGCCAGCAGTTACTCGCTGGACGACCCCTACGAGCAGTACGTC. Its translation is CASSYSLDDPYEQYV.

The chain links TRBV6-1 to TRBJ1-2; D gene unclear. The CDR3 consists of 12 residues. Germline V gene data show CDR1 as MNHNS and CDR2 as SASEGT. The V and J ends lost 7 bases and 6 bases respectively, with 12 bases between them. CDR3 nucleotide sequence: TGTGCCAGCACCAATAACTACCATGGCTACACCTTC. Translating it yields CASTNNYHGYTF.

This clonotype has just a few counts. The chain is built from TRBV6-2 or TRBV6-3 and TRBJ2-1; D call uncertain. Germline V lookup: CDR1 MNHEY, CDR2 SVGEGT. Trimming shortened V by 4 bases and J by 8 bases, and 6 bases separated the two germline ends. The CDR3 has 11 amino acids. The CDR3 loop is CASSFGYEQFF. CDR3 bases: TGTGCCAGCAGTTTCGGGTATGAGCAGTTCTTC.

This clonotype was picked up a small number of times. The chain combines TRBV7-8 with TRBJ1-5; D might be TRBD1 (5 bases). The CDR3 is 17 amino acids. Trimming cost V 1 base and J 3 bases, with 16 bases left between them. Germline CDR1 SGHVS, CDR2 FQNEAQ. CDR3: CASSLGGPGRYNQPQHF. The DNA for the CDR3 is TGTGCCAGCAGCTTAGGGGGACCGGGACGGTACAATCAGCCCCAGCATTTT.

The rearrangement uses TRBV6-1 and TRBJ2-7; 9 nucleotides agree with TRBD2. CDR1 and CDR2 from the germline V gene are MNHNS and SASEGT. J lost 0 bases, V lost 5 bases, and 8 bases had no gene match. There are 16 residues in the CDR3. The CDR3 loop is CASSPYSGGLSYEQYV. The CDR3 nucleotides are TGTGCCAGCAGTCCCTATAGCGGGGGACTCTCCTACGAGCAGTACGTC.

A single count supports this clonotype. J is TRBJ2-3 and V is TRBV5-6, with TRBD2 matching over 16 bases. With V trimmed by 4 bases and J by 2 bases, 7 bases remained unmatched. CDR3 length: 18 residues. The germline CDR1 and CDR2 sequences are SGHDT and YYEEEE. The CDR3 protein is CASSLGTSGGAYTDTQYF. The CDR3 coding sequence is TGTGCCAGCAGCCTCGGGACTAGCGGGGGGGCCTACACAGATACGCAGTATTTT.

This chain links TRBV4-1 with TRBJ1-5; D remains ambiguous. Trimming cost V 0 bases and J 0 bases, with 12 bases left between them. In germline, CDR1 is MGHRA, CDR2 YSYEKL. The CDR3 is made up of 17 amino acids. This chain's CDR3 is CASSQDWGLNSNQPQHF. The CDR3 DNA is TGCGCCAGCAGCCAAGATTGGGGTCTCAATAGCAATCAGCCCCAGCATTTT.

The chain carries TRBV7-2 and TRBJ2-7, with TRBD1 matching over 8 bases. Losses at the gene ends were 6 bases for V and 8 bases for J; bases not matched to a gene: 9. In germline, CDR1 is SGHTA, CDR2 FQGNSA. CDR3 length: 13 residues. The CDR3 is CASRPDRGYKQYV. Here the CDR3 DNA reads TGTGCCAGCAGACCTGACAGGGGTTACAAGCAGTACGTC.

With regard to this clonotype: It may be a read error: a sequence one base away is much more abundant. The V gene is TRBV6-8, the J gene TRBJ1-6, with TRBD1 matching over 12 bases. The germline CDR1 and CDR2 sequences are MNHGY and SAAAGT. The CDR3 contains 14 residues. The CDR3 bases are TGTGTCAGCCGCGGGACAGGGGGCCTGTCACCCCTCCACTTT. Protein sequence: CVSRGTGGLSPLHF.

Only a few counts were recorded for this clonotype. The chain combines TRBV10-1 with TRBJ2-5; either TRBD1 or TRBD2 may supply D (5 bases each). This CDR3 is built from 14 residues. In germline, CDR1 is WNHNN, CDR2 SYGVQD (reference sequence). V was trimmed by 2 bases and J by 5 bases, leaving 12 bases between them. CDR3 sequence: CASSETGHAETQYF. The CDR3 DNA follows: TGCGCCAGCAGTGAGACGGGGCACGCCGAGACCCAGTACTTC.

This clonotype was recorded at least ten times. The chain combines TRBV12-3 or TRBV12-4 with TRBJ2-7; D gene uncertain. V was cut by 5 bases and J by 1 base, with 6 bases left in between. The CDR3 runs to 12 residues. The CDR3 here is CASSTASYEQYF. The CDR3, as DNA: TGTGCCAGCAGTACGGCTTCCTACGAGCAGTACTTC.

This rearrangement joins TRBV7-9 to TRBJ2-4; D possibly corresponds to TRBD2 (5 bases). V lost 2 bases to trimming and J lost 11 bases, with 25 bases between them. This CDR3 has 17 amino acids. The germline V gene has CDR1 SEHNR and CDR2 FQNEAQ (reference sequence). CDR3 region: CASSLIGSGEMFFVQYF. CDR3 nucleotides: TGTGCCAGCAGCTTAATCGGCAGCGGCGAAATGTTTTTTGTTCAGTACTTC.

About this clonotype: This sequence may be a read error, since a much larger clone differs from it by one base. This rearrangement joins TRBV7-2 to TRBJ2-3, with TRBD2 matching over 16 bases. The CDR3 length is 16 residues. The germline V gene has CDR1 SGHTA and CDR2 FQGNSA. After removal of 10 bases from V and 4 bases from J, the junction contained 8 bases not matched to a gene. For the CDR3, the DNA is TGTGCCAACAGTTCGGGACTAGCGGGGGGGCCAGATACGCAGTATTTT. Translation: CANSSGLAGGPDTQYF.

This clonotype was seen a single time. The chain is built from TRBV2 and TRBJ2-7, with 10 positions matching TRBD2. J lost 6 bases, V lost 6 bases, and 14 bases had no gene match. CDR3 length: 16 residues. CDR1 and CDR2 from the germline V gene are SNHLY and FYNNEI. The CDR3 here is CASRSSRSGGAFEQYF. CDR3 DNA: TGTGCCAGCAGATCTTCCCGCAGCGGGGGGGCCTTCGAGCAGTACTTC.